Following are 16 T cell receptor beta chains from one sample sequenced in a study of response to subunit inactivated influenza vaccine. Using its own MiXCR run on the RT-PCR reads, TCRdb lists one record per CDR3 protein. The table has about half a million distinct CDR3 sequences, under 9% seen once; the top ten hold approximately 13%. The sequenced sample was PBMCs from blood, obtained about 24 months after vaccination. These receptors originate from a man aged 45 to 75 who received an inactivated influenza vaccine.

The table lists this clonotype with many counts. The chain recombines TRBV5-1 with TRBJ1-2; perhaps TRBD1 as D (6 bases). From germline, CDR1 is SGHRS and CDR2 YFSETQ. Trimming took off 4 bases at V and 7 bases at J, with 20 bases between the two ends. CDR3 length equals 15 residues. CDR3 DNA: TGCGCCAGCAGCCTAACAGGGTCTGGGTTTGGTGGCTACACCTTC. Translation gives CASSLTGSGFGGYTF.

This clonotype has just a few counts. The V call is TRBV4-2, the J call TRBJ2-5; 11 nucleotides match TRBD2. The CDR3 totals 16 residues. The V gene's germline CDR1 is LGHNA and CDR2 YNFKEQ. The J segment lost 4 bases and the V segment lost 4 bases, leaving 8 bases of the junction unmatched. Written as DNA, the CDR3 is TGTGCCAGCAGCCGCAACCTAGCGGGGGGAGGAGAGACCCAGTACTTC. This sequence encodes CASSRNLAGGGETQYF.

This clonotype showed up just a few times. The chain links TRBV7-2 to TRBJ1-2; D possibly corresponds to TRBD1 (5 bases). V lost 5 bases and J lost 4, with 14 bases in between. Germline V gene data show CDR1 as SGHTA and CDR2 as FQGNSA. This CDR3 has 14 amino acids. CDR3 bases: TGTGCCAGCAGCCACGGGGGGGGTGGCTATGGCTACACCTTC. This translates into CASSHGGGGYGYTF.

The chain uses TRBV5-1 and TRBJ1-1; tentatively, D is TRBD1 (5 bases). The CDR3 has 15 amino acids. Deletions cut 2 bases from V and 7 bases from J, with 18 bases between. Germline V gene sequence: CDR1 SGHRS, CDR2 YFSETQ. CDR3 DNA sequence: TGCGCCAGCAGCTTCAGAGGGGAAAACTACGGTGAAGCTTTCTTT. Encoded protein: CASSFRGENYGEAFF.

This clonotype was counted many times. The J gene is TRBJ2-7, the V gene TRBV27; 8 nucleotides line up with TRBD1. V shed 2 bases and J 2 bases; nucleotides not matched to a gene: 2. Germline V gives CDR1 MNHEY, CDR2 SMNVEV (reference sequence). There are 14 residues in the CDR3. CDR3 protein: CASSLQGATYEQYF. The CDR3 bases are TGTGCCAGCAGTTTACAGGGGGCTACCTACGAGCAGTACTTC.

This clonotype was seen at least ten times. The chain links TRBV2 to TRBJ2-5; D is perhaps TRBD1 (5 bases). The CDR3 covers 13 residues. Per germline, CDR1 SNHLY and CDR2 FYNNEI. The ends were cut back, 7 bases at V and 1 base at J, with 10 bases in the middle. The CDR3, as DNA: TGTGCCAGCAAGCCCGACAGCCAAGAGACCCAGTACTTC. Translating it yields CASKPDSQETQYF.

As to this clonotype: Mismatch with germline at one junction end may stem from a read error. This sequence joins TRBV28 and TRBJ2-2, with D maybe TRBD1 (5 bases). The germline V gene has CDR1 MDHEN and CDR2 SYDVKM. This CDR3 spans 15 amino acids. CDR3 DNA sequence: TGTGCCAGCCATACAGGCCTTCTACCCACCAGGGAGCTGTTTTTT. It yields the protein CASHTGLLPTRELFF.

This clonotype was seen only a few times. In DNA, the CDR3 is TGTGCCAGCAAACAGGGTCCTGGTACGCAGTATTTT. Translating it yields CASKQGPGTQYF. The rearrangement links TRBV25-1 to TRBJ2-3, with D perhaps TRBD1 (6 bases). The CDR3 is 12 residues long. V lost 7 bases and J 8 bases, leaving 13 bases between the germline ends. Germline assignment: CDR1 MGHDK and CDR2 SYGVNS. The entire variable domain, with the rest obtained from reference TRBV25-1 and TRBJ2-3, is as follows: EADIYQTPRYLVIGTGKKITLECSQTMGHDKMYWYQQDPGMELHLIHYSYGVNSTEKGDLSSESTVSRIRTEHFPLTLESARPSHTSQYLCASKQGPGTQYFGPGTRLTVL.

The chain employs TRBV11-2 and TRBJ2-2, with D tentatively TRBD2 (5 bases). This CDR3 has 18 amino acids. V was trimmed by 5 bases and J by 7 bases, leaving 26 bases between them. CDR1 and CDR2 from the germline V gene are SGHAT and FQNNGV. The CDR3 protein is CASSPDVAAGALGGELFF. CDR3 sequence (DNA): TGTGCCAGCAGCCCAGACGTGGCGGCGGGTGCCCTCGGCGGGGAGCTGTTTTTT.

Worth noting for this clonotype: With a much larger clone just one base away, this may be a read error. V is TRBV7-2 and J is TRBJ1-5, with unresolved D. This CDR3 region has 12 residues. CDR1 is SGHTA, CDR2 FQGNSA, per germline. V was pared by 7 bases and J by 6 bases, with 10 bases between. DNA of the CDR3: TGTGCCAGCACCGGCGTCGGTCAGCCCCAGCATTTT. This sequence encodes CASTGVGQPQHF.

The chain is built from TRBV3-1 and TRBJ2-6; the match to TRBD2 covers 7 bases. CDR3 length: 18 residues. Germline V gives CDR1 LGHDT, CDR2 YNNKEL (reference sequence). The J segment lost 1 base and the V segment lost 1 base, leaving 7 bases of the junction unmatched. CDR3 sequence: CASSQVRGRRSGANVLTF. For the CDR3, the DNA is TGTGCCAGCAGCCAAGTTCGCGGGAGAAGATCTGGGGCCAACGTCCTGACTTTC.

The chain uses TRBV11-2 and TRBJ1-3; 10 bases are a match to TRBD1. The V segment lost 5 bases and the J segment 6 bases; nucleotides outside the gene matches: 7. Germline assignment: CDR1 SGHAT and CDR2 FQNNGV. The CDR3 contains 15 residues. The CDR3, as DNA: TGTGCCAGCAGCCTGACAGGGGGCTCATCAAACACCATATATTTT. It yields the protein CASSLTGGSSNTIYF.

This clonotype was seen a handful of times. In DNA, the CDR3 is TGTGCCAGCAGCTTAGAGACTAGGCAATCTGAGCAGTACTTC. It is translated as CASSLETRQSEQYF. The chain uses TRBV7-2 and TRBJ2-7, with D tentatively TRBD2 (6 bases). Trimming removed 1 base at V and 7 bases at J, with 14 bases between. Per the germline V gene, CDR1 is SGHTA and CDR2 is FQGNSA. CDR3 length: 14 amino acids.

The chain recombines TRBV4-1 with TRBJ2-1; no firm D call. Germline CDR1 is MGHRA and CDR2 is YSYEKL. V was clipped by 7 bases and J by 1 base, with 8 bases between them. There are 13 residues in the CDR3. The CDR3 DNA is TGCGCCAGCACCGGAGATTCCTACAATGAGCAGTTCTTC. Amino acids: CASTGDSYNEQFF.

This clonotype was counted at least ten times. The J gene is TRBJ2-1, the V gene TRBV10-3; 8 bases align to TRBD2. V lost 2 bases to trimming and J lost 0 bases; unmatched junction nucleotides: 0. The germline V gene has CDR1 ENHRY and CDR2 SYGVKD. CDR3 length: 15 residues. The chain's CDR3 is CAISESGSSYNEQFF. For the CDR3, the DNA is TGTGCCATCAGTGAGAGCGGGAGCTCCTACAATGAGCAGTTCTTC.

This chain links TRBV6-5 with TRBJ2-7, with TRBD1 identical over 9 bases. Germline loops: CDR1 MNHEY, CDR2 SVGAGI. V gave up 2 bases and J gave up 3 bases; unmatched junction bases: 2. The CDR3 length is 14 residues. The CDR3 region has the DNA TGTGCCAGCAGTTACGCGGGACAGGGCTACGAGCAGTACTTC. Translated, it gives CASSYAGQGYEQYF.